Given below is one TCR beta chain in context. These data originate in a study of blood T cell repertoires in COVID-19. Study overall: Spain, Italy and the United States supplied samples that represented acute and convalescent COVID-19. T cells, B-cell-depleted T cells, or PBMCs supplied cDNA or gDNA.

CDR3 length equals 20 residues. Per the authors' pipeline: Estimates of nucleated cell counts were drawn from the amplification of reference gene primers. Libraries were prepared by immunoSEQ multiplex PCR; TCRdb keeps only in-frame clonotypes and omits some of them. The D gene and trimming were derived from the DNA, and the V and J assignments and clone size from that table. The sample holds more than 85,000 clones; around 86% are singletons and the top ten take more than 4%. This sequence originates from a middle-aged man with acute or convalescent COVID-19. The V call is TRBV21-1, the J call TRBJ2-2; the table's D call TRBD1 went unverified against the DNA. TRBV21-1 is recorded as a pseudogene. The sample taken for sequencing was peripheral blood. CDR3 region: CASSNDRGIRDPSNTGELFF. DNA of the CDR3: TGTGCCAGCAGCAATGACAGGGGGATCCGGGACCCCTCAAACACCGGGGAGCTGTTTTTT.